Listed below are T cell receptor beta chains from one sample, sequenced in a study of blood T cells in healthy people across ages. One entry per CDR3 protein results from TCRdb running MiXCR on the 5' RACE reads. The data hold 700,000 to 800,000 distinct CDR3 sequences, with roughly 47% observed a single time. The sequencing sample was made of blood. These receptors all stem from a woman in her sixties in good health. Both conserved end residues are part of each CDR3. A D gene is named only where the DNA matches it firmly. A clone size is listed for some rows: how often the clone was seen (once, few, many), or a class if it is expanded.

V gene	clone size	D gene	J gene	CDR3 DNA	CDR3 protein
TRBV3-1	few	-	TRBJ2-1	TGTGCCAGCAGGGAAAACAATGAGCAGTTCTTC	CASRENNEQFF
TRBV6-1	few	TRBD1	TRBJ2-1	TGTGCCGGGACATCCGGGACAGCTAACTACAATGAGCAGTTCTTC	CAGTSGTANYNEQFF
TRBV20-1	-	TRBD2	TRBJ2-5	TGCAGTGCCGGGACTAGCGGGAGTTCTCGGGAGACCCAGTACTTC	CSAGTSGSSRETQYF
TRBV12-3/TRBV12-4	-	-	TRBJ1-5	TGTGCCAGCAGTTTATCAGGGCGCAATAGCAATCAGCCCCAGCATTTT	CASSLSGRNSNQPQHF
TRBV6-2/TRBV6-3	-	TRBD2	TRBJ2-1	TGTGCCAGCAGTTACTCCCTAGCGGGACAGTTCTTC	CASSYSLAGQFF
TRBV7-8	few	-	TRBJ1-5	TGTGCCAGCAGCTCAAACACTCGAACAAATCAGCCCCAGCATTTT	CASSSNTRTNQPQHF
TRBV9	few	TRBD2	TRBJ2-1	TGTGCCAGCAGCGTTGGAACTAGCGGGAGGTTTAGGGACAATGAGCAGTTCTTC	CASSVGTSGRFRDNEQFF
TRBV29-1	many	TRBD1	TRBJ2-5	TGCAGCGCCCAGGGGGAACAAGAGACCCAGTACTTC	CSAQGEQETQYF
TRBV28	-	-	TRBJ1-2	TGTGCCAGCAGTCACCGCAGGGGCAGATTTTCTATGGGCTACACCTTC	CASSHRRGRFSMGYTF
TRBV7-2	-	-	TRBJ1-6	TGTGCCAGCACGGACAGTCGAGGCGGTAATTCACCCCTCCACTTT	CASTDSRGGNSPLHF
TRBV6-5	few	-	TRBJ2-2	TGTGCCAGCAGTTACCCCACAGGGTCCGGGGGGGAGCTGTTTTTT	CASSYPTGSGGELFF
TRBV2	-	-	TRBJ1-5	TGTGCCAGCAGTGTGGGGGGACTTAGCAATCAGCCCCAGCATTTT	CASSVGGLSNQPQHF
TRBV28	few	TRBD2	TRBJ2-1	TGTGCCAGCAGCCCAGGAGGTCGCGGGAGGGGCTCCTACAATGAGCAGTTCTTC	CASSPGGRGRGSYNEQFF
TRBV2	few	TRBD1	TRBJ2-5	TGTGCCAGCAGGGGGGACAGCCAAGAGACCCAGTACTTC	CASRGDSQETQYF
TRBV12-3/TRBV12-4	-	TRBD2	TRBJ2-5	TGTGCCAGCAGTTCTTCCCGAACTAGCGAGCGTCAAGAGACCCAGTACTTC	CASSSSRTSERQETQYF
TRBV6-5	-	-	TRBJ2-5	TGTGCCAGCCGCCCGGTAGATCAAGAGACCCAGTACTTC	CASRPVDQETQYF
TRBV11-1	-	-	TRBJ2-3	TGTGCCAGCAGCTCGTTAATGACACCCGGGGGAGATACGCAGTATTTT	CASSSLMTPGGDTQYF